The 27 T cell receptor beta chains below were found in one sample sequenced in a study of cytomegalovirus exposure and HLA in healthy donors. In the PCR, 60 Vbeta and 13 Jbeta primers were used. Clones were read by immunoSEQ multiplex PCR, and TCRdb kept only the in-frame ones, dropping some. The sample holds roughly 78,000 clones, around 70% seen once. What was sequenced was PBMCs. These TCRs come from a man aged 35 to 55 in good health and CMV-seropositive.

V gene TRBV30 combines with J gene TRBJ1-1; D unclear. Germline CDR1 GTSNPN, CDR2 SVGIG (reference sequence). V lost 2 bases and J lost 1, with 8 bases in between. The CDR3 length is 13 residues. The CDR3 sequence: CAWSWARNTEAFF. Here the CDR3 DNA reads TGTGCCTGGAGTTGGGCAAGGAACACTGAAGCTTTCTTT.

The chain carries TRBV6-1 and TRBJ1-5; 9 bases are shared with TRBD1. Trimming at V came to 4 bases and at J to 7 bases, leaving 14 bases not matched to a gene. The CDR3 length is 17 residues. Per the germline V gene, CDR1 is MNHNS and CDR2 is SASEGT. The DNA for the CDR3 is TGTGCCAGCAGTGGAAAACAGGGGGCTGGTCCAGGACAGCCCCAGCATTTT. Its translation: CASSGKQGAGPGQPQHF.

This chain uses TRBV7-9 with TRBJ1-1; D is possibly TRBD1 (6 bases). The germline V and J ends were trimmed by 5 bases and 3 bases, with 16 bases remaining between them. CDR3 length: 15 residues. Germline-derived CDR1 and CDR2 are SEHNR and FQNEAQ (reference sequence). CDR3 region: CASSRGGRSDTEAFF. Here the CDR3 DNA reads TGTGCCAGCAGCCGCGGGGGGCGATCGGACACTGAAGCTTTCTTT. Variable domain in full (rest from reference TRBV7-9 and TRBJ1-1): DTGVSQNPRHKITKRGQNVTFRCDPISEHNRLYWYRQTLGQGPEFLTYFQNEAQLEKSRLLSDRFSAERPKGSFSTLEIQRTEQGDSAMYLCASSRGGRSDTEAFFGQGTRLTVV.

The chain joins TRBV5-6 to TRBJ2-1; the D is unclear. V was pared by 3 bases and J by 8 bases, with 18 bases between. The CDR3 runs 15 residues. The germline V gene encodes CDR1 SGHDT and CDR2 YYEEEE. CDR3 sequence (DNA): TGTGCCAGCAGCTACGGATCGTTCAGCGAACATGAGCAGTTCTTC. It specifies CASSYGSFSEHEQFF.

The J gene is TRBJ2-2, the V gene TRBV6-5; TRBD2 might be the D (5 bases). This CDR3 has 12 amino acids. The germline V and J ends were trimmed by 7 bases and 5 bases, with 8 bases remaining between them. Looked up from germline, CDR1 is MNHEY and CDR2 is SVGAGI. The CDR3 region has the DNA TGTGCCAGCACCCGCGGGACCGGGGAGCTGTTTTTT. Translating gives CASTRGTGELFF.

The chain carries TRBV18 and TRBJ2-7, with a weak D call TRBD1 (6 bases). Per the germline V gene, CDR1 is KGHSH and CDR2 is LQKENI. Trimming shortened V by 3 bases and J by 2 bases, and 11 bases separated the two germline ends. This CDR3 region has 14 residues. Written as DNA, the CDR3 is TGTGCCAGCTCACCGCAGACAGGAACCTACGAGCAGTACTTC. Translated, it gives CASSPQTGTYEQYF.

This clone has just a few counts. The chain has TRBV5-6 and TRBJ2-5; D not certain. The V gene lost 0 bases and the J gene lost 2 bases, with 8 bases spanning the gap. This CDR3 has 14 residues. Germline values: CDR1 SGHDT, CDR2 YYEEEE. The CDR3 bases are TGTGCCAGCAGCTTGGTTAGTTGGCAAGAGACCCAGTACTTC. It codes for CASSLVSWQETQYF.

This sequence joins TRBV6-1 and TRBJ2-1, with a tentative D call TRBD2 (5 bases). Germline V gene data show CDR1 as MNHNS and CDR2 as SASEGT. The germline V and J ends were trimmed by 2 bases and 14 bases, with 13 bases remaining between them. There are 12 residues in the CDR3. In nucleotides, the CDR3 is TGTGCCAGCAGTGAATTGAGCGGAAAAAAGTTCTTC. Residues: CASSELSGKKFF.

The chain uses TRBV25-1 and TRBJ1-1; TRBD1 is a possible D gene (6 bases). The CDR3 loop spans 17 amino acids. CDR1 is MGHDK and CDR2 is SYGVNS in the germline V gene. With 6 bases removed from V and 5 bases from J, the gap between germline ends came to 25 bases. In DNA, the CDR3 is TGTGCCAGCAGCCCAAGACGAGAGGGGGTAAGATGGACTGAAGCTTTCTTT. Translated: CASSPRREGVRWTEAFF.

The chain uses TRBV2 and TRBJ1-3; D unresolved. CDR1 SNHLY and CDR2 FYNNEI come from the germline V gene. The CDR3 length is 12 residues. V was shortened by 8 bases and J by 4 bases, with 9 bases between the two germline ends. The CDR3 nucleotides read TGTGCCAGCGGGCTAATCGGAAACACCATATATTTT. Its translation: CASGLIGNTIYF.

The chain carries TRBV5-1 and TRBJ2-2, with 8 nucleotides matching TRBD1. Trimming removed 3 bases from V and 3 bases from J; junction bases left unmatched: 4. Germline lookup yields CDR1 SGHRS and CDR2 YFSETQ. The CDR3 length is 15 residues. CDR3 sequence (DNA): TGCGCCAGCAGCTCCGGACAGGGAGACACCGGGGAGCTGTTTTTT. This gives the protein CASSSGQGDTGELFF.

The J gene is TRBJ1-2, the V gene TRBV6-1; D is possibly TRBD1 (6 bases). The CDR3 runs to 15 residues. Trimming pared 0 bases from V and 8 bases from J, leaving 16 bases between. CDR1 MNHNS and CDR2 SASEGT come from the germline V gene. The CDR3 region is CASSEAGGGGGGYTF. Written as DNA, the CDR3 is TGTGCCAGCAGTGAAGCGGGAGGGGGAGGTGGAGGCTACACCTTC.

The table lists this clone with a few counts. Compared with germline, one end of the junction differs, possibly owing to a read error. The chain recombines TRBV7-7 with TRBJ2-5, with 8 positions matching TRBD1. Germline V gene lookup returns CDR1 SSHAT and CDR2 FNYEAQ (reference sequence). The CDR3 covers 16 residues. The chain's CDR3 is CASSLGGTGQRETQYF. The CDR3 bases are TGTGCTAGCAGCTTAGGCGGGACAGGCCAGAGGGAGACCCAGTACTTC. Variable domain in full (rest from reference TRBV7-7 and TRBJ2-5): GAGVSQSPRYKVTKRGQDVTLRCDPISSHATLYWYQQALGQGPEFLTYFNYEAQPDKSGLPSDRFSAERPEGSISTLTIQRTEQRDSAMYRCASSLGGTGQRETQYFGPGTRLLVL.

This clone has just a few counts. This rearrangement joins TRBV2 to TRBJ2-2, with D possibly matching TRBD2 (5 bases). Trimming removed 6 bases from V and 4 bases from J, with 9 bases in between. The germline V gene has CDR1 SNHLY and CDR2 FYNNEI. There are 13 residues in the CDR3. The CDR3, as DNA: TGTGCCAGCAGGGAGCGGCTCACCGGGGAGCTGTTTTTT. Translated: CASRERLTGELFF.

CDR3 amino acids: CASSPVGTGSWGPQHF. CDR3 nucleotides: TGTGCCAGCAGTCCTGTGGGGACAGGGAGCTGGGGGCCCCAGCATTTT. The chain carries TRBV2 and TRBJ1-5; the match to TRBD1 covers 9 bases. The CDR3 is made up of 16 amino acids. The trim removed 5 bases at V and 9 bases at J, leaving 14 bases unmatched. Germline V CDR1 and CDR2: SNHLY, FYNNEI.

The V call is TRBV18, the J call TRBJ1-1, with D possibly matching TRBD1 (6 bases). V gave up 3 bases and J gave up 3 bases, with 11 bases separating them. There are 14 residues in the CDR3. Germline values: CDR1 KGHSH, CDR2 LQKENI. CDR3 coding DNA: TGTGCCAGCTCACCGGGGGCGGGGGACACTGAAGCTTTCTTT. Translating it yields CASSPGAGDTEAFF.

The chain has TRBV13 and TRBJ2-7, with D tentatively TRBD1 (5 bases). Germline V lookup: CDR1 PRHDT, CDR2 FYEKMQ (reference sequence). This CDR3 contains 13 residues. Trimming shortened V by 2 bases and J by 6 bases, and 11 bases separated the two germline ends. The CDR3 DNA is TGTGCCAGCAGCTTACAGGGTTTTGGCGAGCAGTACTTC. It specifies CASSLQGFGEQYF.

J is TRBJ2-5 and V is TRBV10-2; D is ambiguous. Trimming removed 2 bases from V and 2 bases from J, with 9 bases in between. The CDR3 covers 14 residues. The germline gives CDR1 WSHSY, CDR2 SAAADI. The DNA of the CDR3 is TGCGCCAGCAGTGAGGCTATACCACAAGAGACCCAGTACTTC. Encoded protein: CASSEAIPQETQYF.

CDR3 DNA: TGCGCCAGCAGCCAACACCCCGACAGCGAGAACTCCTACGAGCAGTACTTC. It yields the protein CASSQHPDSENSYEQYF. J is TRBJ2-7 and V is TRBV4-1; tentative D call: TRBD1 (5 bases). V was shortened by 2 bases and J by 0 bases, with 17 bases between the two germline ends. This CDR3 is 17 amino acids long. Per the germline V gene, CDR1 is MGHRA and CDR2 is YSYEKL.

The gene calls are TRBV13 and TRBJ1-1; tentative D call: TRBD1 (6 bases). Germline assignment: CDR1 PRHDT and CDR2 FYEKMQ (reference sequence). Trimming removed 1 base at V and 7 bases at J, with 16 bases between. The CDR3 runs to 15 residues. This CDR3 reads CASSLDPRGSGEAFF. The CDR3 coding sequence is TGTGCCAGCAGCTTAGACCCAAGGGGGAGTGGTGAAGCTTTCTTT.

This clone has only a few counts. The chain combines TRBV9 with TRBJ2-4; 8 nucleotides align to TRBD1. The CDR3 extends over 14 amino acids. The V gene's germline CDR1 is SGDLS and CDR2 YYNGEE. After removal of 0 bases from V and 16 bases from J, the junction contained 12 bases not matched to a gene. The CDR3 DNA sequence: TGTGCCAGCAGCGTAGTCGGGTGGAGGACAGGGTGTTACTTC. Translated: CASSVVGWRTGCYF.

This clone was counted between two and nine times. The V gene is TRBV10-1, the J gene TRBJ2-7; a possible D gene is TRBD1 (6 bases). CDR3 length equals 12 residues. V was clipped by 6 bases and J by 6 bases, with 12 bases between them. The germline V gene has CDR1 WNHNN and CDR2 SYGVQD (reference sequence). CDR3 residues: CASSRGSAEQYF. CDR3 nucleotides: TGCGCCAGCAGCAGGGGTTCGGCCGAGCAGTACTTC.

The V and J genes are TRBV4-2 and TRBJ2-2; maybe TRBD1 (6 bases). V shed 1 base and J shed 6 bases, with 12 bases lying between them. CDR3 size: 15 residues. CDR1 and CDR2 from the germline V gene are LGHNA and YNFKEQ. The CDR3, as DNA: TGTGCCAGCAGCCAAGGGGGGCCGGTGTCCGGGGAGCTGTTTTTT. This translates into CASSQGGPVSGELFF.

The CDR3 loop is CASTTGGGLAQQYF. CDR3 nucleotide sequence: TGTGCCAGCACCACGGGGGGAGGCCTTGCCCAGCAGTACTTC. The chain is built from TRBV27 and TRBJ2-7; 7 nucleotides line up with TRBD2. Per the germline V gene, CDR1 is MNHEY and CDR2 is SMNVEV (reference sequence). The CDR3 is 14 residues long. V dropped 7 bases and J dropped 8; count of bases not matched to a gene: 14.

The chain joins TRBV29-1 to TRBJ2-7, with a possible D match to TRBD1 (5 bases). The V gene lost 4 bases and the J gene lost 2 bases, with 12 bases spanning the gap. Germline V CDR1 and CDR2: SQVTM, ANQGSEA. The CDR3 extends over 13 amino acids. The CDR3 sequence is CSVGAGLAYEQYF. In DNA, the CDR3 is TGCAGCGTTGGGGCAGGGCTTGCCTACGAGCAGTACTTC.

V and J are TRBV25-1 and TRBJ2-7; possibly TRBD1 for D (5 bases). The CDR3 contains 15 residues. Germline V gene data show CDR1 as MGHDK and CDR2 as SYGVNS. Trimming stripped 4 bases from V and 3 bases from J, with 16 bases between. DNA of the CDR3: TGTGCCAGCAGTGCCCAGACAGTAGGATTCTACGAGCAGTACTTC. Translating gives CASSAQTVGFYEQYF.

This chain links TRBV15 with TRBJ2-3; 7 bases are a match to TRBD2. The germline CDR1 and CDR2 sequences are LNHNV and YYDKDF (reference sequence). CDR3 length: 13 residues. After removal of 6 bases from V and 4 bases from J, the junction contained 4 bases not matched to a gene. Here the CDR3 DNA reads TGTGCCACCAGGGGTAGCGGGTCAGATACGCAGTATTTT. Its translation: CATRGSGSDTQYF.